This TCR beta chain appears in the sequencing data of a study of blood T cell repertoires in COVID-19. Study context: The United States, Italy and Spain provided the acute and convalescent COVID-19 samples. PBMCs, B-cell-depleted T cells, or T cells were the source of the cDNA or gDNA that made up the material.

Looked up from germline, CDR1 is SSHAT and CDR2 is FNYEAQ (reference sequence). The CDR3 extends over 17 amino acids. As originally analysed: Counts of nucleated cells, estimated from reference gene primer amplification, were obtained. TCRdb's copy holds only in-frame clones and misses some; the assay was immunoSEQ multiplex PCR. V, J and clone size reflect that table, while D and trimming were determined from the DNA. The sample carries about 190,000 clones, approximately 91% recorded once. With respect to this clone: One end of the junction is discordant with germline, which a read error may explain.

Sequences were obtained from peripheral blood. The rearrangement joins TRBV7-7 to TRBJ2-7, with TRBD2 matching 7 bases. This clonotype was obtained from a man aged 30 to 45 with acute or convalescent COVID-19. CDR3 DNA: TGTGCTAGCAGCCCGGGCGGTCTAGCGGCCACCAGCTACGAGCAGTACTTC. This sequence encodes CASSPGGLAATSYEQYF.